The 26 T cell receptor beta chains reported below all come from one sample, sequenced in a study of blood T cell repertoires in COVID-19 (dated by TCRdb to the early 2020s). The library was generated by the immunoSEQ multiplex PCR assay. In TCRdb, the immuneACCESS table is reduced to in-frame sequences with V and J assigned. These tables do not hold every clone; where another copy was compared, an unresolved V gene accounts for under half, and the others remain unexplained. The sample profile shows roughly 430,000 clones; over 75% of them were found once. The ten largest clonotypes hold around 2.1% of the sample. Sequences were obtained from PBMCs or T cells enriched from blood (not recorded which). These TCRs come from a woman between 40 and 50 years old with acute COVID-19.

This clone was detected only once. In nucleotides, the CDR3 is TGTGCCAGCAGCTACCGAGAGGGGGGGCTCCACGAGCAGTACTTC. This translates into CASSYREGGLHEQYF. The chain uses TRBV7-8 and TRBJ2-7; D is possibly TRBD2 (7 bases). In germline, CDR1 is SGHVS, CDR2 FQNEAQ. The CDR3 contains 15 residues. V was pared by 4 bases and J by 5 bases, with 18 bases between.

V gene TRBV4-1 combines with J gene TRBJ1-3; D remains ambiguous. The CDR3 covers 15 residues. V lost 2 bases and J lost 0, with 8 bases in between. CDR1 MGHRA and CDR2 YSYEKL come from the germline V gene. CDR3 in DNA: TGCGCCAGCAGCCAAAGGACTCTCTCTGGAAACACCATATATTTT. Amino acids: CASSQRTLSGNTIYF.

The chain has TRBV5-4 and TRBJ1-2; TRBD1 matches at 11 bases. V trimming: 4 bases; J trimming: 4 bases; junction bases outside the gene matches: 6. The CDR3 consists of 15 residues. Germline V lookup: CDR1 SGHNT, CDR2 YYREEE (reference sequence). The CDR3 DNA reads as TGTGCCAGCAGCCCTCGGACAGGGGGCATCTATGGCTACACCTTC. As protein: CASSPRTGGIYGYTF.

V usage is TRBV6-2 or TRBV6-3 and J usage is TRBJ2-7; D possibly corresponds to TRBD2 (5 bases). The V end lost 4 bases, the J end lost 6 bases, and 13 bases lay between the germline ends. The germline V gene encodes CDR1 MNHEY and CDR2 SVGEGT. The CDR3 runs 13 residues. For the CDR3, the DNA is TGTGCCAGCAGTTGGAAGAGGGAAGGCGAGCAGTACTTC. Translating gives CASSWKREGEQYF.

The chain joins TRBV9 to TRBJ2-5, with TRBD2 matching over 8 bases. V lost 0 bases, J lost 3 bases, and 4 bases stayed unmatched. The germline gives CDR1 SGDLS, CDR2 YYNGEE. The CDR3 extends over 15 amino acids. This chain's CDR3 is CASSVGLAGEETQYF. CDR3 nucleotides: TGTGCCAGCAGCGTAGGGCTAGCGGGTGAAGAGACCCAGTACTTC. Combining the CDR3 with reference TRBV9 and TRBJ2-5 gives the whole variable domain DSGVTQTPKHLITATGQRVTLRCSPRSGDLSVYWYQQSLDQGLQFLIQYYNGEERAKGNILERFSAQQFPDLHSELNLSSLELGDSALYFCASSVGLAGEETQYFGPGTRLLVL.

The V call is TRBV3-1 (or the pseudogene TRBV3-2), the J call TRBJ1-2, with D possibly TRBD1 on 6 matching bases. Trimming pared 1 base from V and 4 bases from J, leaving 13 bases between. Germline V gene sequence: CDR1 LGHDT, CDR2 YNNKEL (reference sequence). The length of the CDR3 is 15 residues. The CDR3 reads CASSQAGGGSYGYTF. In DNA form, the CDR3 reads TGTGCCAGCAGCCAAGCTGGGGGGGGCTCCTATGGCTACACCTTC.

V gene TRBV5-5 combines with J gene TRBJ1-5, with TRBD1 identical over 7 bases. CDR3 length equals 15 residues. V shed 5 bases, J shed 3 bases, and the junction held 8 bases outside the gene matches. Germline values: CDR1 SGHKS, CDR2 YYEKEE (reference sequence). The CDR3 region is CASSYIDRDNQPQHF. The CDR3 nucleotides read TGTGCCAGCAGTTATATTGACAGGGACAATCAGCCCCAGCATTTT.

Written as DNA, the CDR3 is TGTGCCAGCAGCTTGCAGACAGGGTCGAACACCGGGGAGCTGTTTTTT. It specifies CASSLQTGSNTGELFF. J is TRBJ2-2 and V is TRBV9; 7 nucleotides align to TRBD1. This CDR3 spans 16 amino acids. Germline-derived CDR1 and CDR2 are SGDLS and YYNGEE. With V trimmed by 4 bases and J by 0 bases, 6 bases remained unmatched. Full variable domain (missing parts from reference TRBV9 and TRBJ2-2): DSGVTQTPKHLITATGQRVTLRCSPRSGDLSVYWYQQSLDQGLQFLIQYYNGEERAKGNILERFSAQQFPDLHSELNLSSLELGDSALYFCASSLQTGSNTGELFFGEGSRLTVL.

The V and J genes are TRBV7-2 and TRBJ1-1, with D unclear. V was shortened by 2 bases and J by 2 bases, with 6 bases between the two germline ends. In germline, CDR1 is SGHTA, CDR2 FQGNSA. This CDR3 comprises 13 residues. This CDR3 reads CASSLWANTEAFF. CDR3 in DNA: TGTGCCAGCAGCTTATGGGCCAACACTGAAGCTTTCTTT.

This clone was detected once. The chain combines TRBV4-2 with TRBJ1-1; D gene ambiguous. This CDR3 has 15 amino acids. The germline V gene has CDR1 LGHNA and CDR2 YNFKEQ. V lost 4 bases and J lost 0, with 12 bases in between. The CDR3 sequence: CASSPRGFMNTEAFF. The CDR3, as DNA: TGTGCCAGCAGCCCACGGGGATTTATGAACACTGAAGCTTTCTTT.

The chain links TRBV7-9 to TRBJ1-1, with 10 nucleotides matching TRBD1. Germline values: CDR1 SEHNR, CDR2 FQNEAQ (reference sequence). The CDR3 covers 14 residues. J lost 6 bases, V lost 6 bases, and 7 bases had no gene match. As DNA, the CDR3 is TGTGCCAGCAGGGGGACAGGGGTAAGTTCTGAAGCTTTCTTT. This translates into CASRGTGVSSEAFF. Full variable domain (rest looked up from reference TRBV7-9 and TRBJ1-1): DTGVSQNPRHKITKRGQNVTFRCDPISEHNRLYWYRQTLGQGPEFLTYFQNEAQLEKSRLLSDRFSAERPKGSFSTLEIQRTEQGDSAMYLCASRGTGVSSEAFFGQGTRLTVV.

The chain uses TRBV21-1 and TRBJ1-6; the D call of TRBD1 is as the table states it, not checked on the DNA. TRBV21-1 is classified as a pseudogene. This CDR3 region has 17 residues. CDR3 region: CASSERRTVLDDSPLHF. CDR3 DNA sequence: TGTGCCAGCAGCGAGCGCCGGACAGTTCTAGATGATTCACCCCTCCACTTT.

V gene TRBV7-2 combines with J gene TRBJ2-1; D not certain. V was pared by 5 bases and J by 15 bases, with 26 bases between. This CDR3 is 15 amino acids long. From germline, CDR1 is SGHTA and CDR2 FQGNSA. The CDR3 reads CASSPPPAGAASLFF. CDR3 nucleotides: TGTGCCAGCAGCCCCCCCCCGGCCGGCGCGGCCTCCTTGTTCTTC. The full variable domain, completed using reference TRBV7-2 and TRBJ2-1, is GAGVSQSPSNKVTEKGKDVELRCDPISGHTALYWYRQSLGQGLEFLIYFQGNSAPDKSGLPSDRFSAERTGGSVSTLTIQRTQQEDSAVYLCASSPPPAGAASLFFGPGTRLTVL.

This clone was recorded once. J is TRBJ1-4 and V is TRBV19, with 9 positions matching TRBD1. The CDR3 has 15 residues. Germline V CDR1 and CDR2: LNHDA, SQIVND (reference sequence). With V trimmed by 4 bases and J by 5 bases, 5 bases remained unmatched. In nucleotides, the CDR3 is TGTGCCAGTAGTAGCAGGACAGGGGAGAATGAAAAACTGTTTTTT. This codes for CASSSRTGENEKLFF.

Worth noting for this clone: The sample carries other DNA sequences with the same CDR3. The genes are TRBV5-8 and TRBJ2-1, with D tentatively TRBD2 (6 bases). This CDR3 has 15 amino acids. Germline V gene data show CDR1 as SGHTS and CDR2 as YDEGEE. V was trimmed by 0 bases and J by 4 bases, leaving 11 bases between them. CDR3 sequence reads: CASSLAGGLYNEQFF. The CDR3 DNA follows: TGTGCCAGCAGCTTGGCCGGGGGATTATACAATGAGCAGTTCTTC.

This clone has just one count. The V and J genes are TRBV19 and TRBJ2-7, with 10 bases lining up with TRBD1. The J segment lost 6 bases and the V segment lost 1 base, leaving 6 bases of the junction unmatched. Germline CDR1 and CDR2: LNHDA and SQIVND (reference sequence). This CDR3 is 15 amino acids long. DNA of the CDR3: TGTGCCAGTAGTATAGGCACGACAGGGGGCGCCGAGCAGTACTTC. Its protein is CASSIGTTGGAEQYF.

The chain employs TRBV12-3 or TRBV12-4 and TRBJ2-4, with D maybe TRBD2 (5 bases). CDR3 length equals 13 residues. The V end lost 5 bases, the J end lost 6 bases, and 11 bases lay between the germline ends. The CDR3 DNA is TGTGCCAGCAGTGGACTTGGCGGAAACATTCAGTACTTC. Its translation: CASSGLGGNIQYF.

This chain's CDR3 is CASSLPGQGPLCYNEQFF. The DNA for the CDR3 is TGCGCCAGCAGTCTTCCGGGACAGGGGCCCCTTTGCTACAATGAGCAGTTCTTC. V is TRBV23-1 and J is TRBJ2-1; 10 positions agree with TRBD1. TRBV23-1 is labeled an ORF, and its function is uncertain. There are 18 residues in the CDR3. V trimming: 4 bases; J trimming: 3 bases; junction bases outside the gene matches: 12.

The chain has TRBV2 and TRBJ1-1; 9 bases align to TRBD1. In germline, CDR1 is SNHLY, CDR2 FYNNEI. This CDR3 contains 16 residues. V lost 2 bases, J lost 4 bases, and 8 bases stayed unmatched. The CDR3 DNA reads TGTGCCAGCAGTGAAAACAGGGGGCATATGGGCACTGAAGCTTTCTTT. It translates to CASSENRGHMGTEAFF.

This clone appeared once. This sequence joins TRBV2 and TRBJ2-6, with D possibly being TRBD1 (6 bases). The CDR3 contains 15 residues. CDR1 and CDR2 (germline): SNHLY, FYNNEI. Trimming took 6 bases from V and 1 from J, leaving 10 bases between them. CDR3 DNA: TGTGCCAGCAGCATAACAGGGTCTGGGGCCAACGTCCTGACTTTC. It translates to CASSITGSGANVLTF.

The chain recombines TRBV6-5 with TRBJ2-7; TRBD1 agrees at 10 bases. Germline values: CDR1 MNHEY, CDR2 SVGAGI. CDR3 length equals 16 residues. The V gene end was trimmed by 6 bases and the J gene end by 6 bases; junction bases not matched to a gene: 14. This CDR3 is CASRYDPRDRGFEQYF. CDR3 coding DNA: TGTGCCAGCAGATACGACCCGCGGGACAGGGGTTTCGAGCAGTACTTC.

The V call is TRBV4-1, the J call TRBJ1-5; maybe TRBD1 (6 bases). V was clipped by 0 bases and J by 2 bases, with 14 bases between them. CDR1 is MGHRA and CDR2 is YSYEKL in the germline V gene. The length of the CDR3 is 17 residues. The CDR3 reads CASSQDLGGGGNQPQHF. The CDR3 region has the DNA TGCGCCAGCAGCCAAGACCTAGGGGGTGGGGGCAATCAGCCCCAGCATTTT.

This chain joins TRBV7-9 and TRBJ1-3; the D gene is possibly TRBD1 (6 bases). The CDR3 loop spans 14 amino acids. Trimming took 7 bases from V and 2 from J, leaving 12 bases between them. Germline-derived CDR1 and CDR2 are SEHNR and FQNEAQ (reference sequence). CDR3 sequence (DNA): TGTGCCAGCAACCAGGGGTCGGCTGGAAACACCATATATTTT. Its translation is CASNQGSAGNTIYF.

The chain joins TRBV6-6 to TRBJ2-6; D might be TRBD2 (5 bases). CDR1 and CDR2 (germline): MNHNY, SVGAGI (reference sequence). This CDR3 is built from 16 residues. V was cut by 4 bases and J by 0 bases, with 10 bases left in between. The CDR3, as DNA: TGTGCCAGCAGTTGGTCCGGGGTCTCTGGGGCCAACGTCCTGACTTTC. As protein: CASSWSGVSGANVLTF.

This sequence joins TRBV3-1 (or the pseudogene TRBV3-2) and TRBJ2-7; TRBD2 aligns across 9 bases. Looked up from germline, CDR1 is LGHDT and CDR2 is YNNKEL (reference sequence). J lost 4 bases, V lost 1 base, and 5 bases had no gene match. The CDR3 contains 15 residues. The CDR3 sequence is CASSQGLAAYYEQYF. CDR3 DNA: TGTGCCAGCAGCCAAGGACTAGCGGCCTATTACGAGCAGTACTTC.

The J gene is TRBJ2-5, the V gene TRBV2; D is ambiguous. The V end lost 5 bases, the J end lost 1 base, and 11 bases lay between the germline ends. The CDR3 length is 14 residues. Per germline, CDR1 SNHLY and CDR2 FYNNEI. CDR3 region: CASSRVRVQETQYF. CDR3 bases: TGTGCCAGCAGTCGGGTCCGTGTCCAAGAGACCCAGTACTTC.